This T cell receptor beta chain was recovered during a study of T cell repertoires and HLA-DP antigens. About the research overall: Alloreactive CD4+ T cells targeted HLA-DP on transduced HeLa. Versus self, one alloantigen differed at one groove amino acid, the other at some eleven. Average DNA input: around 220 ng for CD137+CD4+ sorts, 900 to 1,500 ng pre-culture.

V was cut by 1 base and J by 5 bases, with 9 bases left in between. Germline assignment: CDR1 SGHRS and CDR2 YFSETQ. The CDR3 covers 14 residues. Study-wide findings and caveats: Sorted CD137+ clonality was 0.3 to 0.5 for both alloantigens, versus about 0.042 pre-culture.

Of note for this clone: Its antigen is unknown.

Data came from immunoSEQ multiplex PCR; TCRdb stores just in-frame clones and leaves some out. The sample consists of about 89,000 clones, roughly nine tenths of them appearing once. This chain links TRBV5-1 with TRBJ2-2; no reliable D call. The receptor was isolated from a man in his fifties or sixties in good health and CMV-seronegative. Input material: CD4+ T cells from PBMCs. The CDR3 region has the DNA TGCGCCAGCAGCTTGTCCCAGTCTACCGGGGAGCTGTTTTTT. Translating gives CASSLSQSTGELFF.